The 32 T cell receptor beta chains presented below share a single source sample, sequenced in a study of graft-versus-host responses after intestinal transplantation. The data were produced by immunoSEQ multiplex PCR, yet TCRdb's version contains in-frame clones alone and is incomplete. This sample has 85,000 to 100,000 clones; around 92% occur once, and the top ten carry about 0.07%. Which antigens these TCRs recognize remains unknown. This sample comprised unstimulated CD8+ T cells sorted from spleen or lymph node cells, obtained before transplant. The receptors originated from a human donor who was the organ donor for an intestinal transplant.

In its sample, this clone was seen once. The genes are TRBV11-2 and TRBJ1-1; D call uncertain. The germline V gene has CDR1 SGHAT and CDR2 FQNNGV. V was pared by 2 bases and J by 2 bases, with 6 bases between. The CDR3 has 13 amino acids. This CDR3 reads CASSLFPNTEAFF. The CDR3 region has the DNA TGTGCCAGCAGCTTATTTCCTAACACTGAAGCTTTCTTT.

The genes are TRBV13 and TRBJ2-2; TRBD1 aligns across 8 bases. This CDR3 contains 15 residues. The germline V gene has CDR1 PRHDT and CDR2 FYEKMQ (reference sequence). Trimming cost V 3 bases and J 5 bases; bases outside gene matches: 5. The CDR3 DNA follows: TGTGCCAGCAGCTTTGGGACAGGCAAAACCGGGGAGCTGTTTTTT. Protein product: CASSFGTGKTGELFF.

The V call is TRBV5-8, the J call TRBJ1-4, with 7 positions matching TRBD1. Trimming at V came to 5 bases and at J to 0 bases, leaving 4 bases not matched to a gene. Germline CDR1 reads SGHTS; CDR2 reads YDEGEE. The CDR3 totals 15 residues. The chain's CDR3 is CASRTGEATNEKLFF. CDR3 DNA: TGTGCCAGCAGAACAGGGGAGGCAACTAATGAAAAACTGTTTTTT.

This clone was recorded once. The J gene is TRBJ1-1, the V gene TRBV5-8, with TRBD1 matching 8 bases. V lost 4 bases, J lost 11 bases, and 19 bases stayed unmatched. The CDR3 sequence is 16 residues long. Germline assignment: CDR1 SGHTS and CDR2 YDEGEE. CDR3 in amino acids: CASSAEPGQALGTAFF. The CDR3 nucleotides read TGTGCCAGCAGCGCGGAACCGGGACAGGCTTTAGGTACGGCTTTCTTT.

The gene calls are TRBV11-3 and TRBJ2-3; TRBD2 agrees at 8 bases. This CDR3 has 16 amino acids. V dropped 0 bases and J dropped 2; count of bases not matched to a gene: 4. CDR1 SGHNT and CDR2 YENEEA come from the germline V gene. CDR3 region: CASSLDPGGTTDTQYF. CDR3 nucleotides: TGTGCCAGCAGCTTAGATCCGGGAGGGACCACAGATACGCAGTATTTT.

The CDR3 region has the DNA TGTGCCAGCAGTCAAAGACAGGACTACAATGAGCAGTTCTTC. Its protein is CASSQRQDYNEQFF. The V and J genes are TRBV6-5 and TRBJ2-1; a weak D match, TRBD1 (6 bases). The CDR3 has 14 amino acids. The ends were cut back, 5 bases at V and 3 bases at J, with 11 bases in the middle. Germline V CDR1 and CDR2: MNHEY, SVGAGI.

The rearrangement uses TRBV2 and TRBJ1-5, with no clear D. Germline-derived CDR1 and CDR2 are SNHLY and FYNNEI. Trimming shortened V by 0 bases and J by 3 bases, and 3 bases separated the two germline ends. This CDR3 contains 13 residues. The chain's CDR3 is CASSEANNQPQHF. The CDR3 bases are TGTGCCAGCAGTGAAGCTAACAATCAGCCCCAGCATTTT.

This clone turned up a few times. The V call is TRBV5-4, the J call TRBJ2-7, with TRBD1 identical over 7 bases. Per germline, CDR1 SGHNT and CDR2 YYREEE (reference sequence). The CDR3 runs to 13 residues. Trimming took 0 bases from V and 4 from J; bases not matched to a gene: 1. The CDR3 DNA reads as TGTGCCAGCAGCTTGGACAGGGGATACGAGCAGTACTTC. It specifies CASSLDRGYEQYF.

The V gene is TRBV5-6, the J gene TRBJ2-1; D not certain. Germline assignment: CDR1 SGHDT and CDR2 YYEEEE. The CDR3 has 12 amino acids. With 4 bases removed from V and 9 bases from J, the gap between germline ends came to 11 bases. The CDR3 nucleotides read TGTGCCAGCAGCCAACAGCTTGGTGAGCAGTTCTTC. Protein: CASSQQLGEQFF.

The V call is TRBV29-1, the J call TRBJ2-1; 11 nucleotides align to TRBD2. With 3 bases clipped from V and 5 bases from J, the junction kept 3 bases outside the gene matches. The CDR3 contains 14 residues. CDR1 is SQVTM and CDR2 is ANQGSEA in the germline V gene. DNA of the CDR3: TGCAGCGTTGACGGACTAGCGGGCAACAATGAGCAGTTCTTC. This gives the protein CSVDGLAGNNEQFF.

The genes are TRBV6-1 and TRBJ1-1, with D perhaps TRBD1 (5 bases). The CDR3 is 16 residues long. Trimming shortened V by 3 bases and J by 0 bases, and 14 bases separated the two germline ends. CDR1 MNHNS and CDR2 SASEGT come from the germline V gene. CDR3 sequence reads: CASSEVAGRLNTEAFF. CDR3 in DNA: TGTGCCAGCAGTGAGGTCGCAGGGCGGCTGAACACTGAAGCTTTCTTT.

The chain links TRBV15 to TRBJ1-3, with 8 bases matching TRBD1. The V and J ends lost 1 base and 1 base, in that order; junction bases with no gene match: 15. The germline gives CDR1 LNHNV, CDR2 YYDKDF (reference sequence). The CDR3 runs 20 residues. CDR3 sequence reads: CATSRVSRQTGTGSGNTIYF. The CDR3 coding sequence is TGTGCCACCAGCAGAGTTTCCCGTCAGACAGGGACAGGTTCTGGAAACACCATATATTTT.

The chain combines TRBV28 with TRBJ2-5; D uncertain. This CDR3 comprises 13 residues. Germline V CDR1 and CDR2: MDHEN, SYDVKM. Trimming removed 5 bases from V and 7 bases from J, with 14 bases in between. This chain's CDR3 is CASSPERFGTQYF. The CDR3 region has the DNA TGTGCCAGCAGTCCCGAGAGATTCGGGACCCAGTACTTC.

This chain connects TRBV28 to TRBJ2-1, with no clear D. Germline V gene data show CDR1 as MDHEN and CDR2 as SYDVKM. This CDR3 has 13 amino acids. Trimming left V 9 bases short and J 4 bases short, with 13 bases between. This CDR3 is CASSKYRYNEQFF. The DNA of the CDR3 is TGTGCCAGTTCTAAATATCGGTACAATGAGCAGTTCTTC.

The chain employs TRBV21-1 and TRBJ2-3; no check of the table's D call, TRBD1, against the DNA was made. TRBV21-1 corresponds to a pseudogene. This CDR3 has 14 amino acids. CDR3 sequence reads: CASSRGQGTDTQYF. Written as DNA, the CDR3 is TGTGCCAGCAGCCGTGGACAGGGGACAGATACGCAGTATTTT.

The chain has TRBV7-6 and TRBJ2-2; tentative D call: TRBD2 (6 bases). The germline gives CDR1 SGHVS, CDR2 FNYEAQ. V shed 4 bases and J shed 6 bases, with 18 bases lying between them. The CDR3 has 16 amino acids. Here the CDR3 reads CASSSQSPSGAGELFF. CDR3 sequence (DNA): TGTGCCAGCAGCTCCCAATCCCCTTCGGGGGCCGGGGAGCTGTTTTTT.

The CDR3 region has the DNA TGTGCCAGCAGTGGAGGTAGCGGGGGGGCGAACACCGGGGAGCTGTTTTTT. This gives the protein CASSGGSGGANTGELFF. This chain connects TRBV6-1 to TRBJ2-2, with 11 bases matching TRBD2. In germline, CDR1 is MNHNS, CDR2 SASEGT. The V gene end was trimmed by 4 bases and the J gene end by 0 bases; junction bases not matched to a gene: 4. The CDR3 is 17 residues long.

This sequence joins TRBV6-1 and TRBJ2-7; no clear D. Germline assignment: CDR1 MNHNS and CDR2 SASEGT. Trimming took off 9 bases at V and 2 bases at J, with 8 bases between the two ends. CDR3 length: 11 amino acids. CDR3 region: CASDSTYEQYF. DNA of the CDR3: TGTGCCAGTGACTCTACCTACGAGCAGTACTTC.

DNA for the CDR3: TGTGCCAGCACCTGGGGCGGGGGGACCTACAATGAGCAGTTCTTC. Protein product: CASTWGGGTYNEQFF. The chain is built from TRBV13 and TRBJ2-1, with 8 nucleotides matching TRBD2. Germline V gene sequence: CDR1 PRHDT, CDR2 FYEKMQ (reference sequence). V shed 7 bases and J 2 bases; nucleotides not matched to a gene: 7. The length of the CDR3 is 15 residues. The full variable domain, completed using reference TRBV13 and TRBJ2-1, is AAGVIQSPRHLIKEKRETATLKCYPIPRHDTVYWYQQGPGQDPQFLISFYEKMQSDKGSIPDRFSAQQFSDYHSELNMSSLELGDSALYFCASTWGGGTYNEQFFGPGTRLTVL.

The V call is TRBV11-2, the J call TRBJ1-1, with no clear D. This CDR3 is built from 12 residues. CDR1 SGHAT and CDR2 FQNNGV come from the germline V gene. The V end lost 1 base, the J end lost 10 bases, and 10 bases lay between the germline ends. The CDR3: CASSLVQPTAFF. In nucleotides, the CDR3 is TGTGCCAGCAGCTTAGTACAGCCCACAGCTTTCTTT.

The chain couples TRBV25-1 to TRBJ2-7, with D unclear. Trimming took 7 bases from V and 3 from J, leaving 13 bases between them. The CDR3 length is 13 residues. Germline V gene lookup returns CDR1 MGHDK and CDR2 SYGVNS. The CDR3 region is CASILSSRYEQYF. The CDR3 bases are TGTGCCAGCATACTTTCGTCCCGCTACGAGCAGTACTTC.

The CDR3 nucleotides are TGTGCCAGCAGCTTAGGTTTCGGGGGGGCACAAGAGACCCAGTACTTC. Translated, it gives CASSLGFGGAQETQYF. This sequence joins TRBV7-9 and TRBJ2-5; 8 bases align to TRBD2. J lost 2 bases, V lost 1 base, and 6 bases had no gene match. Germline CDR1 reads SEHNR; CDR2 reads FQNEAQ (reference sequence). This CDR3 contains 16 residues. The full variable domain, completed using reference TRBV7-9 and TRBJ2-5, is DTGVSQNPRHKITKRGQNVTFRCDPISEHNRLYWYRQTLGQGPEFLTYFQNEAQLEKSRLLSDRFSAERPKGSFSTLEIQRTEQGDSAMYLCASSLGFGGAQETQYFGPGTRLLVL.

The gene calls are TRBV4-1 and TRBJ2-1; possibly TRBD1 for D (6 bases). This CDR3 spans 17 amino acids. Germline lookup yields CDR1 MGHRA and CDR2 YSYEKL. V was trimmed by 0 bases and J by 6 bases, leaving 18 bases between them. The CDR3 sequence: CASSQEQGRAWGNEQFF. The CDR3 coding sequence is TGCGCCAGCAGCCAAGAACAGGGCAGGGCGTGGGGCAATGAGCAGTTCTTC.

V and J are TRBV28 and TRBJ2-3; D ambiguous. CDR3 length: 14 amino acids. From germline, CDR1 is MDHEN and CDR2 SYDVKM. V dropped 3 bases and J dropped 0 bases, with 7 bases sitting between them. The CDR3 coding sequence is TGTGCCAGCAGTTTTTCCAGTAGCACAGATACGCAGTATTTT. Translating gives CASSFSSSTDTQYF.

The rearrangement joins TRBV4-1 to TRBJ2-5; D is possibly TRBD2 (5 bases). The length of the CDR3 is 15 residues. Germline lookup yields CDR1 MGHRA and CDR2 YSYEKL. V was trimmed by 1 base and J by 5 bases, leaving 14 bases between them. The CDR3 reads CASSQGTGYTETQYF. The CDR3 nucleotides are TGCGCCAGCAGCCAAGGTACGGGGTATACGGAGACCCAGTACTTC.

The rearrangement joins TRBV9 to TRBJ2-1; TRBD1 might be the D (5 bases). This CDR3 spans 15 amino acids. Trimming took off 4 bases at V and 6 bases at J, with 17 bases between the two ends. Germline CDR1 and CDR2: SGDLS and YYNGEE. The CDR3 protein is CASSPTGGSPNEQFF. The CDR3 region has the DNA TGTGCCAGCAGCCCAACAGGTGGGTCGCCCAATGAGCAGTTCTTC.

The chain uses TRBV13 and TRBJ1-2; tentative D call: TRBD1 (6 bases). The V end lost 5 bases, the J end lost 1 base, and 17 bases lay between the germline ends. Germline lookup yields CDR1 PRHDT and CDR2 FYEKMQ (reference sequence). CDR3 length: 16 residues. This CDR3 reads CASSTWTELLNYGYTF. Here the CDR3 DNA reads TGTGCCAGCAGCACCTGGACAGAGCTCCTTAACTATGGCTACACCTTC.

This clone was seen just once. This CDR3 reads CASTTPREYNEYGTNHEQYF. Here the CDR3 DNA reads TGTGCCAGCACCACTCCGCGTGAGTACAATGAGTACGGGACTAACCACGAGCAGTACTTC. The genes are TRBV2 and TRBJ2-7, with 7 bases matching TRBD2. With V trimmed by 7 bases and J by 5 bases, 29 bases remained unmatched. Germline V CDR1 and CDR2: SNHLY, FYNNEI. There are 20 residues in the CDR3.

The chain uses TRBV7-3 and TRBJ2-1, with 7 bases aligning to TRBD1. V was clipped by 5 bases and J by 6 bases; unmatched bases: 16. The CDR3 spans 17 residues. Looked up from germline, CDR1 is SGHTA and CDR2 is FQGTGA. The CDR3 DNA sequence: TGTGCCAGCAGCCCTTTTTTCAGCTCCAGGGGGTTCAATGAGCAGTTCTTC. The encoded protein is CASSPFFSSRGFNEQFF.

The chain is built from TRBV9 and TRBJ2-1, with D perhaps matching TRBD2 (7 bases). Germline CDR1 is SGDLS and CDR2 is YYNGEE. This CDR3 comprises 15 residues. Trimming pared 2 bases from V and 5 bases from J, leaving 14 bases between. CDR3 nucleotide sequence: TGTGCCAGCAGCGTTAGGAAGGGGGGGAACAATGAGCAGTTCTTC. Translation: CASSVRKGGNNEQFF.

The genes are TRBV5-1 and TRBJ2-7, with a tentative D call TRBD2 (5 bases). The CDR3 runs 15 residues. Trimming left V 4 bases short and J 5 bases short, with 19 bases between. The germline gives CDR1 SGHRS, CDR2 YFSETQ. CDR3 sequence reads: CASSREKTSPDEQYF. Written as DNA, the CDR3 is TGCGCCAGCAGCCGCGAGAAAACTAGTCCCGACGAGCAGTACTTC.

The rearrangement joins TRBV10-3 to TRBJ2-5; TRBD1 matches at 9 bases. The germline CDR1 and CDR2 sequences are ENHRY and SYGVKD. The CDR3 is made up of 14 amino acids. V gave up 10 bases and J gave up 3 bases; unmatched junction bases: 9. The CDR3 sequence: CATRDRDREETQYF. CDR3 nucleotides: TGTGCCACCAGGGACCGGGACAGGGAAGAGACCCAGTACTTC.